What follows describes a single T cell receptor (beta chain). The sample belongs to a study of blood T cell repertoires in COVID-19. The data were produced by immunoSEQ multiplex PCR, yet TCRdb's version contains in-frame clones alone and is incomplete. Of 80,000 or so clones listed, about 89% are singletons. V lost 0 bases to trimming and J lost 0 bases, with 14 bases between them. The CDR3 is 17 residues long. CDR1 and CDR2 (germline): MGHRA, YSYEKL. This TCR derives from a woman aged 55-70 years with acute or convalescent COVID-19. The material sequenced was peripheral blood. This rearrangement joins TRBV4-1 to TRBJ1-1, with D unclear. DNA of the CDR3: TGCGCCAGCAGCCAAGATCCGGGGATCTGGGTGAACACTGAAGCTTTCTTT. Encoded protein: CASSQDPGIWVNTEAFF.